This T cell receptor (beta chain) originates from a study of vaccination and CD4 T cells after COVID-19. As for the study in general: Sampling post-COVID took place a median 101 days after diagnosis (range 35 to 161).

Specified treatment: roughly ten-day PBMC culture with coronavirus spike peptide pools or control peptides (ViraFEST assay). This clonotype showed up just a few times. Its antigen is undetermined. An Oncomine TCR Beta short-read assay was used to sequence the DNA from cultured CD4+ T cells. Each CDR3 protein gets one entry after TCRdb re-called the PCR reads with MiXCR. There are about 9,200 distinct CDR3 sequences in the sample; around three fifths occur only once, and roughly a sixth lies in the top ten. There are 14 residues in the CDR3. Germline V lookup: CDR1 SGHAT, CDR2 FQNNGV. The ends were cut back, 5 bases at V and 6 bases at J, with 17 bases in the middle.

This chain joins TRBV11-2 and TRBJ2-7, with D tentatively TRBD1 (6 bases). Sequenced material: CD4+ T cells from blood, cultured in vitro. This TCR was recovered from a human donor who had recovered from COVID-19. The CDR3 sequence is CASSGLSGVGEQYF. The CDR3 DNA reads TGTGCCAGCAGCGGCCTTTCAGGGGTGGGCGAGCAGTACTTC.